This T cell receptor beta chain is drawn from a study of T cells expressing NK-cell markers (dated by TCRdb to 2018 to 2020). For context, the study as a whole: Several donors provided sorted CD3+CD56+NKG2C+, CD3+CD56+NKG2C- and CD3+CD56-NKG2C+ T-cell subsets, whose TCR beta-chain repertoires were profiled. Randomly selected healthy volunteers, three men and five women, were used as the eight sequenced donors. Among the eight sequenced donors, only one was HCMV-seronegative, while the other seven were HCMV-seropositive. Libraries were sequenced as 2 x 150 bp reads on Illumina HiSeq 2000/2500, MiSeq or NextSeq. Study-wide conclusions, independent of this receptor: In six donors, the dominant CD3+CD56+NKG2C+ clonotypes ranked among the top 10 CD8+ clonotypes, making up about 1.0-8% of CD8+ T cells. Whether the expanded NKG2C-expressing T cell clones were specific for HCMV antigens was left unclear. Those dominant clonotypes were again the most abundant among CD3+CD56-NKG2C+ cells in several donors, at about 25-60.1%.

HCMV serostatus was determined by detecting HCMV-specific IgG in serum with a commercial ELISA kit. Ficoll density gradient centrifugation was used to isolate peripheral blood mononuclear cells from blood. The CDR3 numbers 14 residues from cysteine through phenylalanine. DNA is not recorded here. Reads for this sample came from an Illumina HiSeq 2000. 5'RACE template switching, by which a universal primer site and unique molecular identifiers were added, was used to make TCR beta cDNA libraries. Synthesis of cDNA was primed from the TCR beta constant segment and was followed by two consecutive PCR amplification steps. Concerning the study's data processing: Reads were demultiplexed and grouped by UMI with MIGEC, and clonotypes were assembled and quantified with MiTCR. To exclude erroneous sequences, only TCR cDNA sequences supported by at least two reads were retained. The tcR package was used for downstream repertoire analysis, with clonotypes matched between fractions based on CDR3 nucleotide sequence plus V segment. Antigen specificity was annotated against VDJdb with VDJmatch, allowing one amino acid substitution in CDR3. TCRdb reprocessed the reads and assigns one entry to each CDR3 protein sequence, leaving out DNA. TCRdb assigned the V and J calls; the authors' analysis was not used. The table for this sample shows under 200,000 distinct CDR3 sequences. Around 20% of the sample goes to the ten largest clones.

A note on this clonotype: Its binding antigen is unknown.

This sequence originates from a woman aged 18 to 75 in good health. Material: blood T cells: a sorted CD56 or NKG2C T cell subset, CD4+ or CD8+ T cells, or bulk PBMC T cells (not recorded which). The chain links TRBV12-3 or TRBV12-4 with TRBJ2-7; the D call from TCRdb, TRBD2, cannot be confirmed without DNA. The CDR3 is CASRGSGSLGEQYF.